This paragraph covers one T cell receptor beta chain sequence. TCRdb processed the 5' RACE reads again and assigns one entry to each CDR3 protein, with no DNA. The sample includes 200,000 to 250,000 distinct CDR3 sequences. This sample is drawn from a study of monozygotic twins with inflammatory bowel disease. The CDR3 sequence is 14 residues long. The V gene's germline CDR1 is LGHDT and CDR2 YNNKEL (reference sequence). Sequenced material: blood. The clonotype comes from a human donor with ulcerative colitis or Crohn's disease, or a healthy co-twin of an affected twin (not recorded which). This chain links TRBV3-1 with TRBJ1-1; lacking DNA, the TRBD1 call made by TCRdb goes unchecked. The CDR3 loop is CASSFDSWSTEAFF.